This entry is about one T cell receptor (beta chain). Antigen unknown. The data were obtained in a study of blood T cells in healthy people across ages. The V and J ends lost 7 bases and 4 bases respectively, with 14 bases between them. Germline V gene data show CDR1 as SGHRS and CDR2 as YFSETQ. This CDR3 spans 13 amino acids. A J-beta primer mix and a sample-barcoded 5' primer were used in a second PCR of about 7 to 12 cycles. TCRdb recomputed calls from the 5' RACE reads with MiXCR, one row per CDR3 protein. The sample contains around 1.5 million distinct CDR3 sequences, about 32% of which appear only once. Study findings and constraints: The lack of PBMC sorting stopped any conclusive naive versus antigen-experienced comparison.

This clonotype was sampled from a woman in her 30s in good health. The sample consisted of blood. V usage is TRBV5-1 and J usage is TRBJ2-5; tentative D call: TRBD1 (7 bases). CDR3 DNA: TGCGCCAGCCACAGGGGACTCAGAGAGACCCAGTACTTC. Residues: CASHRGLRETQYF.